This TCR beta chain stems from a study of cytomegalovirus exposure and HLA in healthy donors. Use of 60 Vbeta and 13 Jbeta primers characterized the PCR. The repertoire was sequenced with immunoSEQ multiplex PCR; TCRdb's copy has only in-frame clones and lacks some. The repertoire consists of about 150,000 clones, with 60% to 80% occurring once and the leading ten covering 1.7%. V dropped 7 bases and J dropped 3 bases, with 12 bases sitting between them. The CDR3 loop spans 13 amino acids. Germline V gene lookup returns CDR1 MGHDK and CDR2 SYGVNS. General study results and limits: TCR beta sequences reportedly predicted most subjects' HLA-A and HLA-B alleles accurately. Cytomegalovirus association was listed for around 170 TCR beta chains.

On this clone itself: Its specificity is unknown.

The chain is built from TRBV25-1 and TRBJ1-2; D is ambiguous. The sample taken for sequencing was PBMCs. The source of this sequence is a woman in her 30s in good health and CMV-seronegative. This CDR3 reads CASTQAGYYGYTF. CDR3 sequence (DNA): TGTGCCAGCACCCAAGCGGGTTACTATGGCTACACCTTC.